A few counts support the clone carrying this TCR beta chain. This specimen belongs to a study of blood T cell repertoires in COVID-19. Study-wide background: Spain, Italy and the United States supplied samples that represented acute and convalescent COVID-19. In each case, the material was cDNA or gDNA derived from T cells, B-cell-depleted T cells, or PBMCs.

As handled by the study authors: Reference gene primer amplification gave nucleated cell count estimates. The method was immunoSEQ multiplex PCR; TCRdb's version includes in-frame clones alone and lacks a portion of them. The V and J calls and clone size come from that table; D and trimming were worked out from the DNA. The sample carries about 50,000 clones, 75% to 90% recorded once. V gave up 2 bases and J gave up 8 bases, with 16 bases separating them. CDR3 length: 15 residues. Germline V lookup: CDR1 MNHEY, CDR2 SVGEGT. Followed longitudinally, the Seattle patients had been enrolled during active infection.

This clonotype was obtained from a woman aged 55-69 years with COVID-19, enrolled during active disease. Specimen: peripheral blood. The chain links TRBV6-2 or TRBV6-3 to TRBJ1-5, with D tentatively TRBD1 (5 bases). The CDR3 region is CASSYAGPAREPQHF. Written as DNA, the CDR3 is TGTGCCAGCAGTTACGCAGGGCCGGCACGGGAGCCCCAGCATTTT.